The 13 T cell receptor beta chains below come from one sample, sequenced in a study of T cells after yellow fever vaccination. TCRdb reanalysed the 5' RACE reads using MiXCR and keeps one entry per CDR3 protein. The data show approximately 140,000 distinct CDR3 sequences, 7.7% seen once. The sequencing here drew on CD4+ T cells sorted from PBMCs, taken 5 days after the yellow fever booster vaccination. The receptor source for this set is a man younger than 45 who received the YFV17D yellow fever vaccine.

This clonotype appeared many times. This chain links TRBV5-1 with TRBJ2-5, with 12 positions matching TRBD2. V shed 4 bases, J shed 9 bases, and the junction held 10 bases outside the gene matches. The germline gives CDR1 SGHRS, CDR2 YFSETQ. This CDR3 contains 15 residues. The CDR3 sequence is CASSPTSGGLGAQYF. The DNA of the CDR3 is TGCGCCAGCAGCCCGACTAGCGGGGGCCTTGGGGCCCAGTACTTC.

This clonotype was observed at least ten times. The gene calls are TRBV20-1 and TRBJ2-7; either TRBD1 or TRBD2 may fit D (5 bases each). CDR3 length equals 12 residues. The ends were cut back, 7 bases at V and 4 bases at J, with 14 bases in the middle. Per germline, CDR1 DFQATT and CDR2 SNEGSKA (reference sequence). This CDR3 is CSVRGLAYEQYF. CDR3 nucleotides: TGCAGTGTTAGGGGCCTAGCTTACGAGCAGTACTTC.

This clonotype was recorded at least ten times. The V and J genes are TRBV20-1 and TRBJ2-3, with D unresolved. This CDR3 has 12 residues. Germline assignment: CDR1 DFQATT and CDR2 SNEGSKA (reference sequence). Trimming pared 3 bases from V and 2 bases from J, leaving 6 bases between. In DNA form, the CDR3 reads TGCAGTGCTAGCCCCCACACAGATACGCAGTATTTT. Encoded protein: CSASPHTDTQYF.

This clonotype was seen only a few times. The rearrangement uses TRBV7-8 and TRBJ2-3; TRBD2 aligns across 12 bases. Trimming at V came to 1 base and at J to 0 bases, leaving 5 bases not matched to a gene. The CDR3 has 18 amino acids. Germline CDR1 and CDR2: SGHVS and FQNEAQ. CDR3 residues: CASSLEGLAGVSTDTQYF. In DNA, the CDR3 is TGTGCCAGCAGCTTAGAGGGACTAGCGGGCGTTAGCACAGATACGCAGTATTTT. Full variable domain (rest looked up from reference TRBV7-8 and TRBJ2-3): GAGVSQSPRYKVAKRGQDVALRCDPISGHVSLFWYQQALGQGPEFLTYFQNEAQLDKSGLPSDRFFAERPEGSVSTLKIQRTQQEDSAVYLCASSLEGLAGVSTDTQYFGPGTRLTVL.

This clonotype was observed many times. V usage is TRBV28 and J usage is TRBJ2-7; 7 bases line up with TRBD1. Germline assignment: CDR1 MDHEN and CDR2 SYDVKM. Trimming took 7 bases from V and 4 from J; bases not matched to a gene: 4. This CDR3 spans 12 amino acids. The CDR3 protein is CASTDRAYEQYF. The CDR3 DNA reads TGTGCCAGCACCGACAGGGCTTACGAGCAGTACTTC. The full variable domain, its missing parts supplied by reference TRBV28 and TRBJ2-7, is DVKVTQSSRYLVKRTGEKVFLECVQDMDHENMFWYRQDPGLGLRLIYFSYDVKMKEKGDIPEGYSVSREKKERFSLILESASTNQTSMYLCASTDRAYEQYFGPGTRLTVT.

In its sample, this clonotype was seen many times. The chain joins TRBV29-1 to TRBJ2-5; D is possibly TRBD1 or TRBD2 (5 bases each). Germline lookup yields CDR1 SQVTM and CDR2 ANQGSEA. The CDR3 contains 13 residues. V was shortened by 4 bases and J by 5 bases, with 14 bases between the two germline ends. The CDR3 protein is CSVAGAFLETQYF. The DNA of the CDR3 is TGCAGCGTTGCCGGGGCGTTCCTGGAGACCCAGTACTTC.

The sample holds many counts of this clonotype. The gene calls are TRBV5-1 and TRBJ2-3, with D maybe TRBD1 (5 bases). The CDR3 is 12 amino acids. The ends were cut back, 5 bases at V and 7 bases at J, with 11 bases in the middle. Per germline, CDR1 SGHRS and CDR2 YFSETQ. In DNA form, the CDR3 reads TGCGCCAGCAGTTTGCGGACACATACGCAGTATTTT. It is translated as CASSLRTHTQYF.

Many counts were recorded for this clonotype. V and J are TRBV27 and TRBJ2-5; 10 nucleotides line up with TRBD2. The germline CDR1 and CDR2 sequences are MNHEY and SMNVEV (reference sequence). Trimming cost V 4 bases and J 2 bases; bases outside gene matches: 4. CDR3 size: 15 residues. The CDR3 sequence: CASSSWTSGQETQYF. CDR3 DNA: TGTGCCAGCAGTTCTTGGACTAGCGGACAAGAGACCCAGTACTTC.

This clonotype has a count of ten or more. The chain links TRBV5-1 to TRBJ2-7; weak D call: TRBD1 (5 bases). The length of the CDR3 is 16 residues. Per germline, CDR1 SGHRS and CDR2 YFSETQ. The V gene lost 3 bases and the J gene lost 3 bases, with 19 bases spanning the gap. Written as DNA, the CDR3 is TGCGCCAGCAGCTCGGACAATCCCAGCGTGGGCTACGAGCAGTACTTC. Translated, it gives CASSSDNPSVGYEQYF.

This clonotype was seen many times. CDR3 loop: CASSPPAGGPGETQYF. CDR3 in DNA: TGTGCCAGCTCACCTCCTGCGGGAGGGCCAGGGGAGACCCAGTACTTC. J is TRBJ2-5 and V is TRBV18, with 9 bases aligning to TRBD2. The junction had 10 bases not matched to a gene; V was cut back by 3 bases and J by 5 bases. The CDR3 spans 16 residues. Per germline, CDR1 KGHSH and CDR2 LQKENI.

This clonotype was seen repeatedly, ten times or more. The chain recombines TRBV20-1 with TRBJ2-1; D ambiguous. The germline V gene has CDR1 DFQATT and CDR2 SNEGSKA (reference sequence). Trimming took 4 bases from V and 6 from J, leaving 13 bases between them. The CDR3 runs 13 residues. The CDR3 here is CSATQSVGNEQFF. In nucleotides, the CDR3 is TGCAGTGCTACTCAGAGCGTGGGCAATGAGCAGTTCTTC.

There are many counts of this clonotype. The V call is TRBV5-1, the J call TRBJ1-1; D perhaps matches TRBD1 (5 bases). The CDR3 totals 17 residues. Germline assignment: CDR1 SGHRS and CDR2 YFSETQ. V lost 2 bases, J lost 4 bases, and 21 bases lay in between. In DNA form, the CDR3 reads TGCGCCAGCAGCTTACACGTAGGGACCGCCGATAGCACTGAAGCTTTCTTT. The encoded protein is CASSLHVGTADSTEAFF.

Many counts were recorded for this clonotype. The chain joins TRBV7-3 to TRBJ2-1; the D is unclear. V lost 6 bases and J lost 7, with 13 bases in between. CDR3 size: 13 residues. Looked up from germline, CDR1 is SGHTA and CDR2 is FQGTGA. This CDR3 reads CASSPTGRNEQFF. DNA of the CDR3: TGTGCCAGCAGTCCGACTGGTCGGAATGAGCAGTTCTTC.